This T cell receptor beta chain emerged from a study of blood T cell repertoires in COVID-19 (TCRdb year 2020). With regard to the full study: Collaborator samples came from the United States, Italy and Spain and covered acute and convalescent phases of COVID-19. The material from the prospective study consisted of cDNA or gDNA derived from T cells, B-cell-depleted T cells, or PBMCs. Deeply sampled blood TCRbeta repertoires from subjects exposed to, actively infected with, or recovered from COVID-19 were included in the dataset. The repertoires were made available in a free public database intended to serve as a resource for research on the immune response to SARS-CoV-2. The samples were drawn from the first 160 participants of the ongoing ImmuneRACE study and from 950 to 1,500 subjects provided by 6 global collaborators. Sample metadata almost always included a de-identified subject ID, COVID-19 status, age in years and sex. HLA class I and class II types, where available, came from metadata supplied by the sample provider rather than from assay-based typing. The full study reports these points: Clinical and demographic metadata were provided uncurated, with the amount varying by source and participant.

With regard to this clone: Its antigen is unknown. No much larger clone exists at a distance of one base, and base qualities are not known.

Including cysteine and phenylalanine, the CDR3 has 15 amino acids. This entry keeps only the CDR3 DNA: 45 bases, framed from base 1. Enrolling through a virtual design, the prospective study's participants ranged in age from roughly 18 to 100 years and lived across roughly 23 United States geographic areas. In the prospective study, cohorts were assigned on the basis of participant-reported clinical history obtained from a screening survey and a study questionnaire. In the prospective study, whole blood, serum and a nasopharyngeal or oropharyngeal swab were collected from each participant by mobile phlebotomists. Prospective study participants could optionally give additional blood draws and questionnaires over an approximately 2-month period. Before DNA extraction, prospective study blood samples were shipped either frozen or at room temperature. TCRbeta CDR3 regions were amplified from genomic DNA by means of the immunoSEQ Assay, a bias-controlled multiplex PCR. From the authors' description of their analysis: Within the assay, amplification of reference gene primers was used to estimate how many nucleated cells each sample contained. To quantify the absolute abundance of each unique TCRbeta CDR3 rearrangement, sequence reads were collapsed and filtered. For each sample, productive Simpson clonality was calculated by taking the square root of Simpson's diversity index across productive rearrangements. This is the immuneACCESS table as TCRdb keeps it, with only in-frame sequences that have V and J called. A part of the clones is gone; compared with another copy, unresolved V genes explain less than half, and the rest is unexplained. Clone size and V and J calls were adopted from that table, with D and trimming inferred from the DNA. For this sample the table gives about 360,000 clones, of which roughly 87% were detected only once. The ten largest clones capture 2% to 2.5% of the sample.

The sequence came from a middle-aged woman with acute COVID-19. The material sequenced was PBMCs or T cells enriched from blood (not recorded which). The V and J genes are TRBV1 and TRBJ1-1; TRBD1 is the table's D call, not checked against the DNA. TRBV1 is a recognized pseudogene. CDR3 loop: CTSSQPSRDRGQAFF. The nucleotides are TGCACCAGCAGCCAACCGTCCCGGGACAGGGGGCAAGCTTTCTTT.